This T cell receptor beta chain came from a study of blood T cell repertoires in COVID-19. Study-level background: The United States, Italy and Spain supplied acute and convalescent COVID-19 samples.

In the original analysis: Scientists estimated how many nucleated cells there were by amplifying reference gene primers. TCRdb's table, derived via immunoSEQ multiplex PCR, lists solely in-frame clones and lacks some. D and trimming were read from the DNA, whereas the V and J calls and clone size are those reported in that table. The sample lists 100,000 to 150,000 clones, around 88% seen once, with approximately 10% in the top ten. CDR1 SGHRS and CDR2 YFSETQ come from the germline V gene. Losses at the gene ends were 3 bases for V and 5 bases for J; bases not matched to a gene: 10. There are 16 residues in the CDR3.

The TCR sequence derives from a man aged 45-65 years with acute or convalescent COVID-19. Sequencing was done on a sample of peripheral blood. The V gene is TRBV5-1, the J gene TRBJ2-1, with TRBD2 matching over 8 bases. The CDR3 is CASSSSQIAGHNEQFF. The DNA of the CDR3 is TGCGCCAGCAGCTCGTCTCAAATAGCGGGGCACAATGAGCAGTTCTTC.